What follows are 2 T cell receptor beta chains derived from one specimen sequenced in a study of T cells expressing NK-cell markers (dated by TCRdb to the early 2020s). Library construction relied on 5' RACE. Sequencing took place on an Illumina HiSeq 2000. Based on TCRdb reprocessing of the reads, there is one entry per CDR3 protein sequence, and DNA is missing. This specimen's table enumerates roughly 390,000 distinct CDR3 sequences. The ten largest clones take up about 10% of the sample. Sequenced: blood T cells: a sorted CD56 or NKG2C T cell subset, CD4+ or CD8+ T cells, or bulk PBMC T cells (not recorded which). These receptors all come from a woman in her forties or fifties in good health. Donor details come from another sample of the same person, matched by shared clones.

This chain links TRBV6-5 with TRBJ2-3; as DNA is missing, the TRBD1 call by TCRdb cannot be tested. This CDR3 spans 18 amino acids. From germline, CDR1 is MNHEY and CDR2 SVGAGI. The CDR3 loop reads CASSYSNRDYRGQGTQYF.

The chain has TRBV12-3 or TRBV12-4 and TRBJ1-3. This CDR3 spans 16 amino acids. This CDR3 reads CASSPHVGSSGNTIYF.